This TCR beta chain was recovered during a study of T cells in pancreatic ductal adenocarcinoma. Study conclusions and caveats: Results skew toward the minority of patients with early-stage disease. Mean clonality was about 0.11 in tumors and around 0.068 in blood, not significantly different. Compared with tumor, blood showed more total productive templates and 6.5 to 10-fold more clonotypes.

Trimming took off 1 base at V and 2 bases at J, with 9 bases between the two ends. The germline V gene encodes CDR1 LNHNV and CDR2 YYDKDF (reference sequence). This CDR3 is 16 amino acids long. A word on this clone: Its antigen remains unknown.

Selected pancreatic ductal adenocarcinoma patients had undergone surgery without neoadjuvant therapy. The method was immunoSEQ multiplex PCR; TCRdb's version includes in-frame clones alone and lacks a portion of them. The table shows roughly 5,000 clones, with around 68% occurring only once. The clonotype originates from a human donor with pancreatic ductal adenocarcinoma. The rearrangement links TRBV15 to TRBJ2-6; no definite D call. The sequenced material came from pancreatic tumor tissue. CDR3 protein: CATSRGIEAGANVLTF. CDR3 bases: TGTGCCACCAGCAGAGGTATAGAGGCTGGGGCCAACGTCCTGACTTTC.